The source of this T cell receptor (beta chain) is a study of T cells after yellow fever vaccination (dated by TCRdb to 2018 to 2020). For the study in its entirety: The SMART-Seq v4 Ultra Low Input RNA kit was used to prepare libraries from fractions with low cell numbers. To track T-cell clones before and after primary and booster YFV17D yellow fever vaccination, bulk TCR alpha and beta repertoires were sequenced longitudinally. Bulk PBMC replicates and cell subsets were isolated from blood drawn at multiple timepoints before and after both primary and secondary immunization. Two healthy male donors made up the cohort, one aged 18 to 30 years and the other aged 30 to 40 years.

Comments on this clonotype: This clone's antigen is unknown. Per-base qualities were not stored, and no clone one base away is much larger.

General conclusions and limits of the study: The secondary T-cell response was weaker than the primary response but faster, peaking on day 5 instead of day 15. After the booster, most of the clones that had expanded following primary vaccination were detected again (just under 97% of CD4 and 80% to 90% of CD8), which suggests that memory was broadly maintained. A small share of clonotypes was detected in both CD4 and CD8 compartments, with the overlap likely arising from convergent recombination. The study included only two donors, which limits how far the findings can be generalized. FACS-sorted repertoires could contain abundant contaminating clonotypes from the bulk population, so computational filtering was required.

V ends up 3 bases short and J 5 bases short, with an unmatched junction base count of 8. The CDR3, from cysteine to phenylalanine, totals 15 residues. Only the CDR3 portion is preserved as DNA: 45 bases, with reading frame beginning at the first base. CDR1 and CDR2 are read off the germline V gene as SGDLS and YYNGEE. TCR cDNA was made using 5'RACE template switching, a step that added a universal primer site and unique molecular identifiers. Priming for cDNA synthesis came from both the TCR alpha and TCR beta constant segments. Library amplification involved two PCR steps, and the second step added sample barcodes and sequencing adapters. Sequencing of the libraries was done on either Illumina HiSeq 2500 (2x100 bp) or NovaSeq (2x150 bp). The original methods were these. MIGEC handled demultiplexing of reads and collapsing into UMI consensus sequences, while MiXCR performed V(D)J alignment. Clonotypes responding to the vaccine were identified with edgeR on replicate PBMC samples, with the criteria of FDR below 0.01 and a log2 fold change above 5 up to day 15. Bulk clonotypes were assigned CD4 or CD8 identity according to which sequenced CD4 or CD8 repertoire held them at higher abundance. In-frame beta chains were kept once TCRdb had trimmed the public reads at Q25 with fastp and called clones with MiXCR. A single entry per CDR3 protein holds the most common genes and DNA from its merged rows. TCRdb, rather than the study authors, made the V and J calls. This sample comprises a few hundred thousand distinct CDR3 sequences, 6% to 8% of them detected only once. The ten largest make up over 14% of the sample.

What this sample's treatment or condition label stands for: live attenuated yellow fever vaccine strain. At each blood-draw timepoint, two biological replicates of bulk PBMCs were collected. PBMCs were isolated from peripheral blood using a standard Ficoll-Paque protocol. TriZol was used to extract RNA from bulk PBMCs, CD4 and CD8 fractions, and dextramer-positive and dextramer-negative fractions. This TCR was recovered from a man younger than 40 who received the YFV17D yellow fever vaccine. The chain uses TRBV9 and TRBJ2-3, with TRBD2 matching 8 junction bases. The sequencing used PBMCs, collected 5 days after the yellow fever booster vaccination. The DNA sequence follows: TGTGCCAGCAGCGCAGCATGGGCGGGAGGAGATACGCAGTATTTT. Its protein product is CASSAAWAGGDTQYF. The full variable domain, with segments outside the CDR3 supplied by the reference TRBV9 and TRBJ2-3 proteins, appears as DSGVTQTPKHLITATGQRVTLRCSPRSGDLSVYWYQQSLDQGLQFLIQYYNGEERAKGNILERFSAQQFPDLHSELNLSSLELGDSALYFCASSAAWAGGDTQYFGPGTRLTVL.